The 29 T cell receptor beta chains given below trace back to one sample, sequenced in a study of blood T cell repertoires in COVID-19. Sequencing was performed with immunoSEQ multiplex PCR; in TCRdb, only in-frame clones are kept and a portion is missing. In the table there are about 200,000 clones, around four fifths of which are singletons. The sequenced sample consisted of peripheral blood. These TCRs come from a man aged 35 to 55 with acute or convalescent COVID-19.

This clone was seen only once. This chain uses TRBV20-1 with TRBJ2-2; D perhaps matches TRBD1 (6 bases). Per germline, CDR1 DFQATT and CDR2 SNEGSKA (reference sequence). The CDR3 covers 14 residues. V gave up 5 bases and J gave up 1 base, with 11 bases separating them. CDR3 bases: TGCAGTGCTCGTGGACAGATGAACACCGGGGAGCTGTTTTTT. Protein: CSARGQMNTGELFF.

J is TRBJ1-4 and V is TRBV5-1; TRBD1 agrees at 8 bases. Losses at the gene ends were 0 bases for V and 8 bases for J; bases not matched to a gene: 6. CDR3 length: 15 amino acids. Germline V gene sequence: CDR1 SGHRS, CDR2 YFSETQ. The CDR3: CASSLAAGQEEKLFF. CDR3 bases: TGCGCCAGCAGCTTGGCCGCGGGACAGGAAGAAAAACTGTTTTTT.

CDR3 in DNA: TGTGCCAGCCCGTGGGGGACAGCTCCGAATGAAAAACTGTTTTTT. Translation: CASPWGTAPNEKLFF. The chain is built from TRBV19 and TRBJ1-4; TRBD1 agrees at 7 bases. The CDR3 totals 15 residues. The germline gives CDR1 LNHDA, CDR2 SQIVND (reference sequence). Trimming removed 9 bases from V and 5 bases from J; junction bases left unmatched: 12.

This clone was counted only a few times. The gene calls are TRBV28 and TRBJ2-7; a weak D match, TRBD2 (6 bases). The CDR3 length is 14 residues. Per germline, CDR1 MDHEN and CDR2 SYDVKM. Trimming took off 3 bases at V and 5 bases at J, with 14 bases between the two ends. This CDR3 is CASSFTAGFDEQYF. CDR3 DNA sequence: TGTGCCAGCAGTTTCACCGCGGGATTCGACGAGCAGTACTTC.

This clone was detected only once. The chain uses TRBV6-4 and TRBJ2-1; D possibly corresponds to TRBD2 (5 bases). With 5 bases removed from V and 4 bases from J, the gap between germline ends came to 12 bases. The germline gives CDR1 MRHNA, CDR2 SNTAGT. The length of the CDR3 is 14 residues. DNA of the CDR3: TGTGCCAGCAGTCCGGCTAGCAGGTACAATGAGCAGTTCTTC. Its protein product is CASSPASRYNEQFF.

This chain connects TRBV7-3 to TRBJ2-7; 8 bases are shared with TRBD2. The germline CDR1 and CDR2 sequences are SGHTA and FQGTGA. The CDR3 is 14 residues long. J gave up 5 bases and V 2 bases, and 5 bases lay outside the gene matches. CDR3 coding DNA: TGTGCCAGCAGCTTAGTGGGAGCGGGGGACGAGCAGTACTTC. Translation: CASSLVGAGDEQYF.

This CDR3 reads CASSLKGGLAGDTQYF. Here the CDR3 DNA reads TGTGCCAGCAGCTTAAAGGGGGGACTAGCGGGAGATACGCAGTATTTT. This chain connects TRBV7-3 to TRBJ2-3, with 12 bases that match TRBD2. Germline CDR1 SGHTA, CDR2 FQGTGA. The length of the CDR3 is 16 residues. Germline trimming cut 1 base from V and 5 bases from J; bases unmatched to any gene: 4. The whole variable domain, remainder taken from reference TRBV7-3 and TRBJ2-3, is GAGVSQTPSNKVTEKGKYVELRCDPISGHTALYWYRQSLGQGPEFLIYFQGTGAADDSGLPNDRFFAVRPEGSVSTLKIQRTERGDSAVYLCASSLKGGLAGDTQYFGPGTRLTVL.

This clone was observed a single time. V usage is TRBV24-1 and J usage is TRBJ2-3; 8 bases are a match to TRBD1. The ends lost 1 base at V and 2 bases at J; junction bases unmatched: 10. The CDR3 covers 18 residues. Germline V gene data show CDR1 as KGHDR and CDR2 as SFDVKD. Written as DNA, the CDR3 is TGTGCCACCAGTGATTTCAAAGGGACAGGCGGGCCCACAGATACGCAGTATTTT. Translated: CATSDFKGTGGPTDTQYF.

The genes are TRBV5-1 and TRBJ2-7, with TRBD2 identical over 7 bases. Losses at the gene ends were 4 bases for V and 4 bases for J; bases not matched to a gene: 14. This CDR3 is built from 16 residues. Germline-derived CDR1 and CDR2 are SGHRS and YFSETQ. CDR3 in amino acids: CASSPFLPGGSYEQYF. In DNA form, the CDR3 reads TGCGCCAGCAGCCCGTTCCTCCCGGGGGGATCTTACGAGCAGTACTTC.

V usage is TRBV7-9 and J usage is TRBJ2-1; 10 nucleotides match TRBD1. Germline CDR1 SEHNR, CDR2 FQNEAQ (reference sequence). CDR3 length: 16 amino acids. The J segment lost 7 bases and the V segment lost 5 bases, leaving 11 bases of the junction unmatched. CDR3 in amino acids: CASSLDRGLLLNEQFF. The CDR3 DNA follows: TGTGCCAGCAGCCTAGACAGGGGGCTACTCCTTAATGAGCAGTTCTTC. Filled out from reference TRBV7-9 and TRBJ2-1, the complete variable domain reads DTGVSQNPRHKITKRGQNVTFRCDPISEHNRLYWYRQTLGQGPEFLTYFQNEAQLEKSRLLSDRFSAERPKGSFSTLEIQRTEQGDSAMYLCASSLDRGLLLNEQFFGPGTRLTVL.

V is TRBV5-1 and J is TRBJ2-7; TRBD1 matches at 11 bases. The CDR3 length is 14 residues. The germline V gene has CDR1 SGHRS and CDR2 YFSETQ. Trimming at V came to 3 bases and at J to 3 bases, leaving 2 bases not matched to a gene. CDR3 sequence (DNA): TGCGCCAGCAGCTCCGGGACAGGGGGCTACGAGCAGTACTTC. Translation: CASSSGTGGYEQYF. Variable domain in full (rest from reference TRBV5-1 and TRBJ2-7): KAGVTQTPRYLIKTRGQQVTLSCSPISGHRSVSWYQQTPGQGLQFLFEYFSETQRNKGNFPGRFSGRQFSNSRSEMNVSTLELGDSALYLCASSSGTGGYEQYFGPGTRLTVT.

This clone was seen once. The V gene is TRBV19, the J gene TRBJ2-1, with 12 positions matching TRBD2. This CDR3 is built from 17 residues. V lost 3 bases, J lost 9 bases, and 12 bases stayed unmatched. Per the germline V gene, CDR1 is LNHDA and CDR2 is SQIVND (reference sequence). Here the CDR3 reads CASSMRTTSGSGIEQFF. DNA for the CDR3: TGTGCCAGTAGTATGAGGACGACTAGCGGGAGCGGAATTGAGCAGTTCTTC.

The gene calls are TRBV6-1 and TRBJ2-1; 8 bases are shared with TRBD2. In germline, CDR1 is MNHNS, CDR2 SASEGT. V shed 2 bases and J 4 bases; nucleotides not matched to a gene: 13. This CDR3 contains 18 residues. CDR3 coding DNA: TGTGCCAGCAGTGAAAACCCTGGGGCACTAGCGGTTTACAATGAGCAGTTCTTC. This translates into CASSENPGALAVYNEQFF.

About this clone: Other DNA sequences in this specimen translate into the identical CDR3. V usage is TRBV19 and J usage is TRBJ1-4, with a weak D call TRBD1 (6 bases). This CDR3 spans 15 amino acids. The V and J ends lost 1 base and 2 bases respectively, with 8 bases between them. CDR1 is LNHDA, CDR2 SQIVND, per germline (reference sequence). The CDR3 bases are TGTGCCAGTAGTATAGCCAGGGGTACTAATGAAAAACTGTTTTTT. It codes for CASSIARGTNEKLFF.

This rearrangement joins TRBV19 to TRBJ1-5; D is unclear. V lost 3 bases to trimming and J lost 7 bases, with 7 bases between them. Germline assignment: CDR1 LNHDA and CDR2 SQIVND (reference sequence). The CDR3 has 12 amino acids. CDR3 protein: CASSISRQPQHF. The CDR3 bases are TGTGCCAGTAGTATCTCCAGGCAGCCCCAGCATTTT.

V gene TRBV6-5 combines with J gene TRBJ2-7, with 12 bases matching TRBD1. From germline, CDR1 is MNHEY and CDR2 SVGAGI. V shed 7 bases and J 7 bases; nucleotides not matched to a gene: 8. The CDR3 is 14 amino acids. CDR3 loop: CASTPGTGGAEQYF. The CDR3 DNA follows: TGTGCCAGCACCCCAGGGACAGGGGGCGCAGAGCAGTACTTC.

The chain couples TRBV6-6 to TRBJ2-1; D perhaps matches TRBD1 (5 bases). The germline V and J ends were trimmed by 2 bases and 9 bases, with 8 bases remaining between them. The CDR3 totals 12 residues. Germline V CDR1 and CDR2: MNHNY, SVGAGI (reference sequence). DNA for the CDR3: TGTGCCAGCAGTTACACCCAGGGTGAGCAGTTCTTC. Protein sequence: CASSYTQGEQFF.

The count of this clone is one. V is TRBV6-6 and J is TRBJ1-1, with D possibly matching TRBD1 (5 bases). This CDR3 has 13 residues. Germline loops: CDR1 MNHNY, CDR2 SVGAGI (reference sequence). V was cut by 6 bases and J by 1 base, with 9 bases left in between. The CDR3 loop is CASRKTGNTEAFF. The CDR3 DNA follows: TGTGCCAGCAGGAAAACAGGGAACACTGAAGCTTTCTTT.

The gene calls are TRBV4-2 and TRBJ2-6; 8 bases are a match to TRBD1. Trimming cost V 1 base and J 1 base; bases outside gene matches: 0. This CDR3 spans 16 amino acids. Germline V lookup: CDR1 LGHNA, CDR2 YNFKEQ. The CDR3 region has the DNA TGTGCCAGCAGCCAAGGGACAGGGTCTGGGGCCAACGTCCTGACTTTC. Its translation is CASSQGTGSGANVLTF.

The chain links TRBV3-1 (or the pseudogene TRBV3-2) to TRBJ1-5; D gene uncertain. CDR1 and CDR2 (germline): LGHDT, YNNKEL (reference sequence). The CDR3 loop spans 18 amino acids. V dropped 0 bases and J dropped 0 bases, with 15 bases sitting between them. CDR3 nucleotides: TGTGCCAGCAGCCAAGAACACCCCCTAGTCCCTAGCAATCAGCCCCAGCATTTT. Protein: CASSQEHPLVPSNQPQHF.

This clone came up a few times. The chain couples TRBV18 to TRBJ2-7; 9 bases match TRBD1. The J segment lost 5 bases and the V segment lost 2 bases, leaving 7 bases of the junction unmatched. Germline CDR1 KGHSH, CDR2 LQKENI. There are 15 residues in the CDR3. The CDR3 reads CASSPRDRVVDEQYF. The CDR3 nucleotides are TGTGCCAGCTCACCAAGGGACAGGGTTGTGGACGAGCAGTACTTC.

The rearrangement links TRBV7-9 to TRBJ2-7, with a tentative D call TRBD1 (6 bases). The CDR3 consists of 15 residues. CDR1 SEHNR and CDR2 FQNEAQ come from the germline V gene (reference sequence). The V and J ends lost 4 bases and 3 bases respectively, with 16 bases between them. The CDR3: CASSYRDTGNYEQYF. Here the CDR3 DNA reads TGTGCCAGCAGCTACCGAGATACAGGGAACTACGAGCAGTACTTC.

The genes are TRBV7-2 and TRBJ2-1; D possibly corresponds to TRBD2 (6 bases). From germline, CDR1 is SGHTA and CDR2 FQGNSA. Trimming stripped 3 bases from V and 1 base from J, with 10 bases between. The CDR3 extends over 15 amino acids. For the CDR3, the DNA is TGTGCCAGCAGCTTCCGGGGAGGATCCTACAATGAGCAGTTCTTC. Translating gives CASSFRGGSYNEQFF.

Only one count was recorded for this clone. The CDR3 nucleotides read TGTGCCATCAATCCAGGACAGGACCGCTACGAGCAGTACTTC. Translated: CAINPGQDRYEQYF. The chain uses TRBV10-3 and TRBJ2-7; 7 bases are shared with TRBD1. The CDR3 is 14 residues long. J was trimmed by 3 bases and V by 7 bases; bases with no gene match: 9. CDR1 is ENHRY and CDR2 is SYGVKD in the germline V gene.

The CDR3, as DNA: TGTGCCAGCAGTCTGGGACAGGGGTCCTACAATGAGCAGTTCTTC. The encoded protein is CASSLGQGSYNEQFF. The gene calls are TRBV3-1 (or the pseudogene TRBV3-2) and TRBJ2-1, with 10 bases matching TRBD1. The trim removed 6 bases at V and 1 base at J, leaving 3 bases unmatched. Germline V gene lookup returns CDR1 LGHDT and CDR2 YNNKEL (reference sequence). The CDR3 spans 15 residues.

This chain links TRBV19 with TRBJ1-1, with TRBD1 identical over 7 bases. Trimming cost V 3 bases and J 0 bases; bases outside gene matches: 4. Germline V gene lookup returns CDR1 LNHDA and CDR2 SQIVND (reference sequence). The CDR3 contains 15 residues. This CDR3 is CASSIRGTVNTEAFF. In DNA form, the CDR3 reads TGTGCCAGTAGTATCCGGGGGACAGTGAACACTGAAGCTTTCTTT.

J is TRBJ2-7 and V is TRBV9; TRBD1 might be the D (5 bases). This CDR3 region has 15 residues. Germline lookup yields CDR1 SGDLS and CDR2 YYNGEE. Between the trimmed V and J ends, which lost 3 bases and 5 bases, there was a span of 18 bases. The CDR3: CASSADSPRSNEQYF. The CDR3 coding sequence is TGTGCCAGCAGCGCCGACAGCCCCCGGTCGAACGAGCAGTACTTC.

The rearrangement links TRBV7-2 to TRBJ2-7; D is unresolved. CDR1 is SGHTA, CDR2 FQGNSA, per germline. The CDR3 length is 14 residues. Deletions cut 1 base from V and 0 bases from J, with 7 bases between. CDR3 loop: CASSLDWSSYEQYF. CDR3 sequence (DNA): TGTGCCAGCAGCTTAGATTGGAGCTCCTACGAGCAGTACTTC.

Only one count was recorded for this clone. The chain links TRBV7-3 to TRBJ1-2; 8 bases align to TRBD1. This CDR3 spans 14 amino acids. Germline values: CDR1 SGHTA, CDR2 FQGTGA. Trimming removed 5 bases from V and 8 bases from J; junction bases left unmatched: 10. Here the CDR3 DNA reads TGTGCCAGCAGCGTTACGACAGGGGCAGGCGGCTACACCTTC. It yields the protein CASSVTTGAGGYTF.